A single sample is the source of the 12 T cell receptor beta chains below, sequenced in a study of cytomegalovirus exposure and HLA in healthy donors (dated by TCRdb to 2015 to 2018). The method behind the library was the immunoSEQ multiplex PCR assay. Here the immuneACCESS table is served through TCRdb, limited to in-frame sequences with V and J called. Missing clones are a known gap in these copies; in checked studies unresolved V genes cover under half, and the rest lacks a known reason. This sample gives about 250,000 clones in total; more than 85% of them show up just once. The ten biggest clones cover around 13% of the sample. The source material was PBMCs. These receptors came from a man younger than 35 in good health and CMV-seropositive.

The V and J genes are TRBV7-9 and TRBJ1-2; weak D call: TRBD1 (5 bases). This CDR3 region has 13 residues. Germline-derived CDR1 and CDR2 are SEHNR and FQNEAQ (reference sequence). Between the trimmed V and J ends, which lost 3 bases and 8 bases, there was a span of 13 bases. The CDR3 coding sequence is TGTGCCAGCAGCTTTTTCCAGGGCTACGGCTACACCTTC. Its protein is CASSFFQGYGYTF.

In the case of this clone: This CDR3 is also generated by other DNA sequences in the sample. The chain combines TRBV6-5 with TRBJ2-1; TRBD2 matches 10 bases. The CDR3 covers 14 residues. The junction had 3 bases not matched to a gene; V was cut back by 6 bases and J by 4 bases. The germline V gene encodes CDR1 MNHEY and CDR2 SVGAGI. In DNA form, the CDR3 reads TGTGCCAGCAGCCTAGCGGGAGCTTACAATGAGCAGTTCTTC. Amino acids: CASSLAGAYNEQFF.

This clone was seen more than once but under ten times. One end of the junction fails to match germline, which may point to a read error. The chain employs TRBV12-5 and TRBJ1-1; TRBD1 is a possible D gene (5 bases). This CDR3 spans 17 amino acids. Germline V gene lookup returns CDR1 LGHNT and CDR2 FRNRAP. DNA of the CDR3: TGTGCTAGTGCTTTGATAGGGACGGGGATCATGTACACTGAAGCTTTCTTT. It encodes CASALIGTGIMYTEAFF.

The chain employs TRBV6-1 and TRBJ1-2; D not resolved. The CDR3 totals 15 residues. CDR1 is MNHNS, CDR2 SASEGT, per germline. Deletions cut 1 base from V and 6 bases from J, with 15 bases between. The CDR3 coding sequence is TGTGCCAGCAGTGAAGGTAGACATAATCGAAATGGCTACACCTTC. Protein sequence: CASSEGRHNRNGYTF.

The rearrangement links TRBV6-6 to TRBJ1-5; perhaps TRBD1 as D (6 bases). The V gene lost 5 bases and the J gene lost 8 bases, with 13 bases spanning the gap. This CDR3 spans 13 amino acids. The germline CDR1 and CDR2 sequences are MNHNY and SVGAGI (reference sequence). The CDR3 reads CASSRDNLEPQHF. CDR3 bases: TGTGCCAGCAGTCGGGACAACCTAGAGCCCCAGCATTTT.

The genes are TRBV25-1 and TRBJ2-1; unclear D gene. The CDR3 is 12 amino acids. Germline CDR1 is MGHDK and CDR2 is SYGVNS. The V end lost 0 bases, the J end lost 13 bases, and 10 bases lay between the germline ends. CDR3: CASSEYPGPQFF. CDR3 DNA sequence: TGTGCCAGCAGTGAATATCCCGGGCCCCAGTTCTTC.

The CDR3 sequence is CASSEGSTGSMNTEAFF. CDR3 nucleotide sequence: TGTGCCAGCAGTGAAGGTTCGACAGGGAGCATGAACACTGAAGCTTTCTTT. The chain carries TRBV6-1 and TRBJ1-1, with 7 positions matching TRBD1. The J segment lost 0 bases and the V segment lost 1 base, leaving 8 bases of the junction unmatched. Per the germline V gene, CDR1 is MNHNS and CDR2 is SASEGT. The CDR3 contains 17 residues.

The chain recombines TRBV7-2 with TRBJ1-2; 7 bases are a match to TRBD1. Germline V lookup: CDR1 SGHTA, CDR2 FQGNSA. Trimming removed 4 bases from V and 0 bases from J; junction bases left unmatched: 8. The CDR3 has 16 amino acids. The CDR3 here is CASSYKGARANYGYTF. CDR3 bases: TGTGCCAGCAGCTACAAGGGGGCTCGGGCTAACTATGGCTACACCTTC.

The rearrangement joins TRBV27 to TRBJ1-1; the match to TRBD1 covers 7 bases. This CDR3 region has 15 residues. J was trimmed by 4 bases and V by 3 bases; bases with no gene match: 8. Looked up from germline, CDR1 is MNHEY and CDR2 is SMNVEV (reference sequence). CDR3 sequence: CASSFRQGAGTEAFF. The CDR3 nucleotides are TGTGCCAGCAGTTTTCGACAGGGTGCGGGCACTGAAGCTTTCTTT.

CDR3 amino acids: CASSQVAHSGNTIYF. In DNA form, the CDR3 reads TGCGCCAGCAGCCAAGTGGCTCACTCTGGAAACACCATATATTTT. The J gene is TRBJ1-3, the V gene TRBV4-1, with D unclear. Per the germline V gene, CDR1 is MGHRA and CDR2 is YSYEKL. V was trimmed by 1 base and J by 0 bases, leaving 7 bases between them. The CDR3 sequence is 15 residues long.

The chain recombines TRBV19 with TRBJ2-1; the match to TRBD2 covers 9 bases. Germline trimming cut 10 bases from V and 6 bases from J; bases unmatched to any gene: 10. CDR3 size: 14 residues. Looked up from germline, CDR1 is LNHDA and CDR2 is SQIVND (reference sequence). The CDR3 reads CATAWASGINEQFF. CDR3 nucleotide sequence: TGTGCCACCGCATGGGCTAGCGGGATCAATGAGCAGTTCTTC.

J is TRBJ2-7 and V is TRBV7-9, with D uncertain. From germline, CDR1 is SEHNR and CDR2 FQNEAQ (reference sequence). V lost 1 base and J lost 2, with 12 bases in between. The CDR3 length is 15 residues. In nucleotides, the CDR3 is TGTGCCAGCAGCTTAGGAGTGGGTCAGACCTACGAGCAGTACTTC. Encoded protein: CASSLGVGQTYEQYF.